Each of the 22 T cell receptor beta chains below was sequenced from the same sample in a study of CD8 T cells in Susac syndrome. The authors reverse transcribed roughly 0.45 to 1 ug RNA with random hexamers. TCRdb passed the immunoSEQ multiplex PCR reads through MiXCR, listing each CDR3 protein once. Among 110,000 or so distinct CDR3 sequences, about nine tenths were seen once, and the ten largest hold about 0.15%. Sequenced sample: CD4+ T cells from PBMCs. All receptors come from a human donor in good health.

Note on this clonotype: Mismatch with germline at one junction end may stem from a read error. The V and J genes are TRBV14 and TRBJ1-1; TRBD1 matches 8 bases. Germline CDR1 SGHDN, CDR2 FVKESK. This CDR3 contains 14 residues. In DNA form, the CDR3 reads TGTGCCAGCAGCCAAGACGGACAGGGCACTAAAGCTTTCTTT. This codes for CASSQDGQGTKAFF. The full variable domain, rest sourced from reference TRBV14 and TRBJ1-1, is EAGVTQFPSHSVIEKGQTVTLRCDPISGHDNLYWYRRVMGKEIKFLLHFVKESKQDESGMPNNRFLAERTGGTYSTLKVQPAELEDSGVYFCASSQDGQGTKAFFGQGTRLTVV.

The V and J genes are TRBV7-3 and TRBJ2-1; D is perhaps TRBD1 (5 bases). The CDR3 spans 13 residues. CDR1 SGHTA and CDR2 FQGTGA come from the germline V gene. Deletions cut 4 bases from V and 10 bases from J, with 14 bases between. CDR3 residues: CASSSGPGREQFF. CDR3 in DNA: TGTGCCAGCAGCTCAGGGCCCGGTCGGGAGCAGTTCTTC.

The chain carries TRBV4-1 and TRBJ1-2; D gene uncertain. V lost 3 bases and J 4 bases, leaving 12 bases between the germline ends. Germline lookup yields CDR1 MGHRA and CDR2 YSYEKL. The CDR3 consists of 14 residues. The CDR3 region has the DNA TGCGCCAGCAGCCAGGCGGACGGGAGCTATGGCTACACCTTC. It specifies CASSQADGSYGYTF.

The V gene is TRBV5-1, the J gene TRBJ1-1; D unclear. Trimming removed 4 bases at V and 5 bases at J, with 12 bases between. Germline V gives CDR1 SGHRS, CDR2 YFSETQ. CDR3 length: 13 residues. This chain's CDR3 is CASSLDAPTEAFF. The CDR3 coding sequence is TGCGCCAGCAGCCTGGACGCCCCTACTGAAGCTTTCTTT.

This sequence joins TRBV5-1 and TRBJ2-2; 10 bases agree with TRBD1. The germline V gene encodes CDR1 SGHRS and CDR2 YFSETQ. The CDR3 covers 16 residues. V trimming: 0 bases; J trimming: 6 bases; junction bases outside the gene matches: 5. For the CDR3, the DNA is TGCGCCAGCAGCTTGGCCCTGGGACAGGGGCCCGGGGAGCTGTTTTTT. It is translated as CASSLALGQGPGELFF. Combining the CDR3 with reference TRBV5-1 and TRBJ2-2 gives the whole variable domain KAGVTQTPRYLIKTRGQQVTLSCSPISGHRSVSWYQQTPGQGLQFLFEYFSETQRNKGNFPGRFSGRQFSNSRSEMNVSTLELGDSALYLCASSLALGQGPGELFFGEGSRLTVL.

The V and J genes are TRBV4-3 and TRBJ2-2, with a weak D call TRBD1 (5 bases). The CDR3 length is 15 residues. CDR1 and CDR2 (germline): LGHNA, YSLEER. V gave up 0 bases and J gave up 5 bases, with 10 bases separating them. CDR3 protein: CASSQDLGVTGELFF. The CDR3 region has the DNA TGCGCCAGCAGCCAAGATTTAGGGGTTACCGGGGAGCTGTTTTTT.

This sequence joins TRBV7-9 and TRBJ1-2, with no clear D. CDR3 size: 15 residues. V was shortened by 2 bases and J by 6 bases, with 16 bases between the two germline ends. Germline V CDR1 and CDR2: SEHNR, FQNEAQ (reference sequence). CDR3: CASSLPSATRDGYTF. In DNA, the CDR3 is TGTGCCAGCAGCTTACCATCGGCGACGAGGGATGGCTACACCTTC.

This CDR3 is CASSGNRLRDNEQFF. The CDR3 DNA reads as TGTGCCAGCAGCGGAAACAGGTTACGGGACAATGAGCAGTTCTTC. The chain couples TRBV7-2 to TRBJ2-1; a weak D match, TRBD1 (5 bases). Germline V CDR1 and CDR2: SGHTA, FQGNSA. The V end was cut by 5 bases, the J end by 5 bases, with 16 bases between. The CDR3 sequence is 15 residues long.

The chain employs TRBV5-1 and TRBJ2-3, with D hard to call. The germline V gene has CDR1 SGHRS and CDR2 YFSETQ. The CDR3 extends over 14 amino acids. The V and J ends lost 1 base and 0 bases respectively, with 6 bases between them. The CDR3 DNA reads TGCGCCAGCAGCTTGCAAGCTAGCACAGATACGCAGTATTTT. Protein: CASSLQASTDTQYF.

Only a few counts were recorded for this clonotype. This chain joins TRBV7-2 and TRBJ2-5; D is perhaps TRBD1 (6 bases). Trimming cost V 3 bases and J 3 bases, with 11 bases left between them. This CDR3 contains 14 residues. Germline V gene sequence: CDR1 SGHTA, CDR2 FQGNSA. The CDR3 sequence is CASSFRDTKETQYF. The CDR3 DNA reads TGTGCCAGCAGCTTCCGGGACACCAAAGAGACCCAGTACTTC.

In its sample, this clonotype was seen once. The chain joins TRBV12-3 or TRBV12-4 to TRBJ1-2, with D unclear. The CDR3 sequence is 13 residues long. V lost 9 bases to trimming and J lost 5 bases, with 16 bases between them. CDR3 DNA: TGTGCCAGTAAGTTCGTCGGAATGTATGGCTACACCTTC. Amino acids: CASKFVGMYGYTF.

The rearrangement joins TRBV9 to TRBJ2-3; D possibly uses TRBD1 or TRBD2 (5 bases each). V was clipped by 4 bases and J by 1 base, with 13 bases between them. The CDR3 is 15 amino acids. The V gene's germline CDR1 is SGDLS and CDR2 YYNGEE. CDR3 nucleotides: TGTGCCAGCAGCCACGACGGGGCAGGCACAGATACGCAGTATTTT. Protein sequence: CASSHDGAGTDTQYF.

V gene TRBV28 combines with J gene TRBJ2-1; a possible D gene is TRBD1 (6 bases). The CDR3 is 16 residues long. Trimming shortened V by 3 bases and J by 4 bases, and 16 bases separated the two germline ends. Germline CDR1 reads MDHEN; CDR2 reads SYDVKM. For the CDR3, the DNA is TGTGCCAGCAGTTTCTCCAGGGGCGGTAGGTACAATGAGCAGTTCTTC. Translated, it gives CASSFSRGGRYNEQFF.

The genes are TRBV7-2 and TRBJ1-1, with D possibly TRBD1 on 5 matching bases. This CDR3 contains 12 residues. Trimming pared 3 bases from V and 7 bases from J, leaving 9 bases between. CDR1 is SGHTA, CDR2 FQGNSA, per germline. The CDR3 loop reads CASSFPGGEAFF. DNA for the CDR3: TGTGCCAGCAGCTTTCCGGGGGGTGAAGCTTTCTTT. Supplemented by reference TRBV7-2 and TRBJ1-1, the full variable domain reads GAGVSQSPSNKVTEKGKDVELRCDPISGHTALYWYRQSLGQGLEFLIYFQGNSAPDKSGLPSDRFSAERTGGSVSTLTIQRTQQEDSAVYLCASSFPGGEAFFGQGTRLTVV.

This clonotype was detected once. As DNA, the CDR3 is TGTGCCAGCAGCCAGATTCCCCGGGACAGGGGGCTTAGGGGCTATGGCTACACCTTC. It translates to CASSQIPRDRGLRGYGYTF. The chain links TRBV4-2 to TRBJ1-2; the match to TRBD1 covers 12 bases. Germline trimming cut 3 bases from V and 4 bases from J; bases unmatched to any gene: 15. The germline V gene encodes CDR1 LGHNA and CDR2 YNFKEQ. The CDR3 is 19 amino acids.

The V call is TRBV20-1, the J call TRBJ1-5; TRBD1 might be the D (5 bases). In germline, CDR1 is DFQATT, CDR2 SNEGSKA (reference sequence). The CDR3 extends over 19 amino acids. V was trimmed by 1 base and J by 0 bases, leaving 22 bases between them. The CDR3 DNA is TGCAGTGCTAGAGGAGGAATGGGACGGAAAACTTATAGCAATCAGCCCCAGCATTTT. It codes for CSARGGMGRKTYSNQPQHF.

The rearrangement uses TRBV7-9 and TRBJ2-7, with 11 bases matching TRBD1. Germline assignment: CDR1 SEHNR and CDR2 FQNEAQ (reference sequence). Trimming at V came to 4 bases and at J to 4 bases, leaving 3 bases not matched to a gene. CDR3 length equals 14 residues. The CDR3 DNA is TGTGCCAGCAGCTCCGGGACAGGGGGTTACGAGCAGTACTTC. As protein: CASSSGTGGYEQYF.

The V and J genes are TRBV29-1 and TRBJ2-4, with TRBD1 matching over 7 bases. This CDR3 has 16 amino acids. Losses at the gene ends were 0 bases for V and 1 base for J; bases not matched to a gene: 6. CDR1 is SQVTM and CDR2 is ANQGSEA in the germline V gene. The CDR3 loop reads CSVEERKQGAKNIQYF. The CDR3 DNA sequence: TGCAGCGTTGAAGAACGAAAACAGGGGGCCAAAAACATTCAGTACTTC.

This chain uses TRBV6-1 with TRBJ1-2; perhaps TRBD1 as D (6 bases). The germline gives CDR1 MNHNS, CDR2 SASEGT. V was shortened by 10 bases and J by 4 bases, with 16 bases between the two germline ends. The CDR3 has 13 amino acids. Here the CDR3 reads CAIPGTPTYGYTF. CDR3 sequence (DNA): TGTGCCATACCCGGGACACCGACCTATGGCTACACCTTC.

Details on this clonotype: Likely a read error: the CDR3 ends without its conserved phenylalanine or tryptophan. This chain connects TRBV7-2 to TRBJ2-5; TRBD2 aligns across 10 bases. Germline V gene sequence: CDR1 SGHTA, CDR2 FQGNSA. V gave up 6 bases and J gave up 3 bases; unmatched junction bases: 1. The CDR3 is made up of 13 amino acids. The CDR3, as DNA: TGTGCCAGCAGGCTAGCGGGGGAAGAGACCCAGTACTTG. Protein sequence: CASRLAGEETQYL.

The chain is built from TRBV4-3 and TRBJ1-2; D not certain. CDR1 is LGHNA and CDR2 is YSLEER in the germline V gene. CDR3 length equals 17 residues. The V end lost 0 bases, the J end lost 4 bases, and 18 bases lay between the germline ends. In DNA form, the CDR3 reads TGCGCCAGCAGCCAAGATTCGCTTCCCGGCAGTACCTATGGCTACACCTTC. Translation: CASSQDSLPGSTYGYTF.

V usage is TRBV9 and J usage is TRBJ1-2; 7 positions match TRBD1. CDR1 SGDLS and CDR2 YYNGEE come from the germline V gene. This CDR3 has 14 residues. J lost 2 bases, V lost 3 bases, and 4 bases had no gene match. The CDR3: CASSADRRNYGYTF. Here the CDR3 DNA reads TGTGCCAGCAGCGCGGACAGGCGCAACTATGGCTACACCTTC.